A single sample is the source of the 19 T cell receptor beta chains below, sequenced in a study of blood T cells in healthy people across ages. A sample-barcoded 5' primer and a J-beta primer mix were used in a second PCR of roughly 6 to 11 cycles. From the 5' RACE reads, TCRdb called clonotypes with MiXCR, one entry per CDR3 protein. The table has roughly 640,000 distinct CDR3 sequences, about 30% seen once. Sequencing was done on a sample of blood. All receptors derive from a woman older than 75 in good health.

The chain employs TRBV20-1 and TRBJ1-1; a weak D match, TRBD1 (5 bases). The germline gives CDR1 DFQATT, CDR2 SNEGSKA (reference sequence). The CDR3 is made up of 11 amino acids. Trimming cost V 5 bases and J 6 bases, with 10 bases left between them. As DNA, the CDR3 is TGCAGTGCTCCCGGGACGCCTGAAGCTTTCTTT. Its translation is CSAPGTPEAFF.

Only a few counts were recorded for this clonotype. A read error may explain this, as a much larger clone is one base away. J is TRBJ2-5 and V is TRBV5-6, with 12 bases aligning to TRBD1. The trim removed 2 bases at V and 11 bases at J, leaving 10 bases unmatched. CDR1 SGHDT and CDR2 YYEEEE come from the germline V gene. The CDR3 covers 15 residues. The CDR3 DNA follows: TGTGCCAGCAGCTTCGGGACAGGGGGCACGGATGAGCAGTACTTC. Translation gives CASSFGTGGTDEQYF.

The chain uses TRBV2 and TRBJ2-4, with D hard to call. Near its end, the DNA agrees better with TRBJ2-7, so the J call may be wrong. CDR1 SNHLY and CDR2 FYNNEI come from the germline V gene. CDR3 length: 13 amino acids. For the CDR3, the DNA is TGTGCCAGCAGAATGGCATCGCGTTACGAGCAGTACTTC. This gives the protein CASRMASRYEQYF.

This clonotype was observed many times. This rearrangement joins TRBV28 to TRBJ2-4, with a tentative D call TRBD1 (6 bases). This CDR3 spans 13 amino acids. V was trimmed by 6 bases and J by 6 bases, leaving 12 bases between them. CDR1 is MDHEN and CDR2 is SYDVKM in the germline V gene. The DNA of the CDR3 is TGTGCCAGCAGGGGGGCAGAAAGAAACATTCAGTACTTC. Translating gives CASRGAERNIQYF.

The chain joins TRBV12-3 or TRBV12-4 to TRBJ2-2, with 15 bases identical to TRBD2. The ends lost 6 bases at V and 5 bases at J; junction bases unmatched: 13. This CDR3 has 19 amino acids. CDR3 loop: CASRQTGTSGGRGTGELFF. CDR3 nucleotide sequence: TGTGCCAGCAGGCAAACAGGGACTAGCGGGGGGCGGGGAACCGGGGAGCTGTTTTTT.

This clonotype was picked up many times. The chain employs TRBV4-1 and TRBJ1-6; D is undetermined. This CDR3 has 14 amino acids. Trimming took 0 bases from V and 6 from J, leaving 6 bases between them. CDR1 is MGHRA and CDR2 is YSYEKL in the germline V gene. CDR3 in amino acids: CASSQESGNSPLHF. CDR3 DNA: TGCGCCAGCAGCCAAGAATCGGGTAATTCACCCCTCCACTTT.

This clonotype was picked up many times. V and J are TRBV4-3 and TRBJ2-3; TRBD2 might be the D (5 bases). CDR3 length: 16 amino acids. The germline V gene has CDR1 LGHNA and CDR2 YSLEER. V was clipped by 0 bases and J by 1 base, with 11 bases between them. CDR3 region: CASSQERVLGTDTQYF. The CDR3 DNA reads TGCGCCAGCAGCCAAGAGAGGGTGCTCGGCACAGATACGCAGTATTTT.

This clonotype has only a few counts. A much larger clone is a single base away; this may be a read error. J is TRBJ1-2 and V is TRBV7-2, with D perhaps TRBD1 (5 bases). V dropped 5 bases and J dropped 7 bases, with 14 bases sitting between them. CDR1 SGHTA and CDR2 FQGNSA come from the germline V gene. The CDR3 sequence is 13 residues long. Written as DNA, the CDR3 is TGTGCCAGCAGCATAGGGACGGACTGTGGCTACACCTTC. This encodes CASSIGTDCGYTF.

Ten or more counts support this clonotype. The V gene is TRBV12-3 or TRBV12-4, the J gene TRBJ1-2; TRBD1 agrees at 10 bases. This CDR3 is 14 amino acids long. The ends lost 8 bases at V and 8 bases at J; junction bases unmatched: 11. The CDR3 DNA sequence: TGTGCCAGCCTCTGGACAGGGGGAGACTTAGGCTACACCTTC. Translating gives CASLWTGGDLGYTF.

This clonotype has just a few counts. A junction end diverges from the germline sequence, so it may reflect a read error. The chain joins TRBV4-2 to TRBJ2-2, with D possibly called TRBD1 or TRBD2 (5 bases each). The CDR3 length is 15 residues. Germline lookup yields CDR1 LGHNA and CDR2 YNFKEQ. Here the CDR3 reads CASSPRGVNNGELFF. As DNA, the CDR3 is TGTGCCAGCAGCCCCAGAGGGGTTAACAACGGGGAGCTGTTTTTT.

The V gene is TRBV30, the J gene TRBJ2-5; TRBD2 agrees at 9 bases. V shed 3 bases and J 3 bases; nucleotides not matched to a gene: 5. The CDR3 contains 14 residues. Germline CDR1 is GTSNPN and CDR2 is SVGIG (reference sequence). The CDR3 spells CAWRASGVKETQYF. DNA for the CDR3: TGTGCCTGGAGGGCTAGCGGGGTGAAAGAGACCCAGTACTTC.

This clonotype occurred many times. CDR3: CATSRLAGGLSEQFF. DNA of the CDR3: TGTGCCACCAGCAGACTAGCGGGGGGGCTCAGTGAGCAGTTCTTC. The chain has TRBV15 and TRBJ2-1, with 12 bases identical to TRBD2. Germline V gene data show CDR1 as LNHNV and CDR2 as YYDKDF (reference sequence). The CDR3 spans 15 residues. Unmatched junction bases numbered 5, after V lost 2 bases and J lost 9 bases.

The rearrangement joins TRBV15 to TRBJ1-5; TRBD1 matches 10 bases. There are 15 residues in the CDR3. V was clipped by 3 bases and J by 5 bases; unmatched bases: 4. From germline, CDR1 is LNHNV and CDR2 YYDKDF (reference sequence). The CDR3 reads CATSRGQGMDQPQHF. CDR3 DNA: TGTGCCACCAGCAGGGGACAGGGGATGGATCAGCCCCAGCATTTT.

This clonotype was seen just once. The chain combines TRBV6-6 with TRBJ2-1; D not certain. The V end was cut by 6 bases, the J end by 6 bases, with 18 bases between. The germline CDR1 and CDR2 sequences are MNHNY and SVGAGI (reference sequence). The CDR3 covers 15 residues. The CDR3: CASRNGLDLGNEQFF. In DNA, the CDR3 is TGTGCCAGCAGGAACGGGCTAGACCTCGGCAATGAGCAGTTCTTC.

In regard to this clonotype: This may be a read error, as it is one base from a much larger clone. The rearrangement uses TRBV5-1 and TRBJ1-1; D is possibly TRBD1 (6 bases). This CDR3 contains 15 residues. Germline-derived CDR1 and CDR2 are SGHRS and YFSETQ. As DNA, the CDR3 is TGCGCCAGCGGCTTGGAAACAGGGATGGGCACTGAAGCTTTCTTT. Translating it yields CASGLETGMGTEAFF.

About this clonotype itself: A much larger clone lies one base from this, so it may be a read error. The J gene is TRBJ2-5, the V gene TRBV6-1, with a possible D match to TRBD2 (5 bases). CDR1 and CDR2 (germline): MNHNS, SASEGT. The V end was cut by 3 bases, the J end by 11 bases, with 22 bases between. CDR3 length equals 15 residues. The CDR3 region is CASSEEVGERDEQYF. DNA for the CDR3: TGTGCCAGCAGTGAGGAAGTTGGTGAGAGGGATGAGCAGTACTTC.

The CDR3 protein is CASSFRVAKNIQYF. The CDR3 nucleotides read TGTGCCAGCAGTTTTCGAGTAGCCAAAAACATTCAGTACTTC. J is TRBJ2-4 and V is TRBV6-2 or TRBV6-3; D is undetermined. V was trimmed by 4 bases and J by 0 bases, leaving 7 bases between them. Germline V gene lookup returns CDR1 MNHEY and CDR2 SVGEGT. This CDR3 has 14 amino acids.

Comment on this clonotype: With a much larger clone just one base away, this may be a read error. V gene TRBV5-1 combines with J gene TRBJ2-7; the D call may be TRBD1 or TRBD2 (5 bases each). Germline V lookup: CDR1 SGHRS, CDR2 YFSETQ. Trimming removed 4 bases at V and 3 bases at J, with 11 bases between. The CDR3 is 13 residues long. The CDR3 DNA sequence: TGCGCCAGCAGCCTAGGGACCTGCTACGAGCAGTACTTC. Protein: CASSLGTCYEQYF.

This clonotype was detected many times. This chain connects TRBV29-1 to TRBJ2-7; D remains unclear. There are 15 residues in the CDR3. Trimming removed 2 bases from V and 1 base from J, with 15 bases in between. The germline gives CDR1 SQVTM, CDR2 ANQGSEA. CDR3 bases: TGCAGCGTTGAACTCGATCCGGTCTCTTCCTACGAGCAGTACTTC. Protein product: CSVELDPVSSYEQYF.